Sequencing of this T cell receptor beta chain was carried out in a study of T cell responses to AZD1222 COVID-19 vaccine. With respect to this clone: The antigen remains undetermined.

The assay was immunoSEQ multiplex PCR, and TCRdb's table has in-frame clones only and misses some. The repertoire consists of some 150,000 clones, with 94% occurring once and the leading ten covering roughly 1.3%. The study's findings and limits: Epitopes outside B.1.351 and B.1.1.7 mutated regions reportedly drew nearly half of spike TCRs. Clonal diversity may have been underestimated in mostly white British donors.

After removal of 2 bases from V and 0 bases from J, the junction contained 0 bases not matched to a gene. Germline lookup yields CDR1 SGHRS and CDR2 YFSETQ. This CDR3 region has 14 residues. The V and J genes are TRBV5-1 and TRBJ2-5, with 8 bases matching TRBD2. This sequence originates from an adult in good health. The sample in question was peripheral blood, obtained on day 0 of AZD1222 vaccination. Here the CDR3 reads CASSLLADQETQYF. As DNA, the CDR3 is TGCGCCAGCAGCTTACTAGCGGACCAAGAGACCCAGTACTTC. Supplemented by reference TRBV5-1 and TRBJ2-5, the full variable domain reads KAGVTQTPRYLIKTRGQQVTLSCSPISGHRSVSWYQQTPGQGLQFLFEYFSETQRNKGNFPGRFSGRQFSNSRSEMNVSTLELGDSALYLCASSLLADQETQYFGPGTRLLVL.